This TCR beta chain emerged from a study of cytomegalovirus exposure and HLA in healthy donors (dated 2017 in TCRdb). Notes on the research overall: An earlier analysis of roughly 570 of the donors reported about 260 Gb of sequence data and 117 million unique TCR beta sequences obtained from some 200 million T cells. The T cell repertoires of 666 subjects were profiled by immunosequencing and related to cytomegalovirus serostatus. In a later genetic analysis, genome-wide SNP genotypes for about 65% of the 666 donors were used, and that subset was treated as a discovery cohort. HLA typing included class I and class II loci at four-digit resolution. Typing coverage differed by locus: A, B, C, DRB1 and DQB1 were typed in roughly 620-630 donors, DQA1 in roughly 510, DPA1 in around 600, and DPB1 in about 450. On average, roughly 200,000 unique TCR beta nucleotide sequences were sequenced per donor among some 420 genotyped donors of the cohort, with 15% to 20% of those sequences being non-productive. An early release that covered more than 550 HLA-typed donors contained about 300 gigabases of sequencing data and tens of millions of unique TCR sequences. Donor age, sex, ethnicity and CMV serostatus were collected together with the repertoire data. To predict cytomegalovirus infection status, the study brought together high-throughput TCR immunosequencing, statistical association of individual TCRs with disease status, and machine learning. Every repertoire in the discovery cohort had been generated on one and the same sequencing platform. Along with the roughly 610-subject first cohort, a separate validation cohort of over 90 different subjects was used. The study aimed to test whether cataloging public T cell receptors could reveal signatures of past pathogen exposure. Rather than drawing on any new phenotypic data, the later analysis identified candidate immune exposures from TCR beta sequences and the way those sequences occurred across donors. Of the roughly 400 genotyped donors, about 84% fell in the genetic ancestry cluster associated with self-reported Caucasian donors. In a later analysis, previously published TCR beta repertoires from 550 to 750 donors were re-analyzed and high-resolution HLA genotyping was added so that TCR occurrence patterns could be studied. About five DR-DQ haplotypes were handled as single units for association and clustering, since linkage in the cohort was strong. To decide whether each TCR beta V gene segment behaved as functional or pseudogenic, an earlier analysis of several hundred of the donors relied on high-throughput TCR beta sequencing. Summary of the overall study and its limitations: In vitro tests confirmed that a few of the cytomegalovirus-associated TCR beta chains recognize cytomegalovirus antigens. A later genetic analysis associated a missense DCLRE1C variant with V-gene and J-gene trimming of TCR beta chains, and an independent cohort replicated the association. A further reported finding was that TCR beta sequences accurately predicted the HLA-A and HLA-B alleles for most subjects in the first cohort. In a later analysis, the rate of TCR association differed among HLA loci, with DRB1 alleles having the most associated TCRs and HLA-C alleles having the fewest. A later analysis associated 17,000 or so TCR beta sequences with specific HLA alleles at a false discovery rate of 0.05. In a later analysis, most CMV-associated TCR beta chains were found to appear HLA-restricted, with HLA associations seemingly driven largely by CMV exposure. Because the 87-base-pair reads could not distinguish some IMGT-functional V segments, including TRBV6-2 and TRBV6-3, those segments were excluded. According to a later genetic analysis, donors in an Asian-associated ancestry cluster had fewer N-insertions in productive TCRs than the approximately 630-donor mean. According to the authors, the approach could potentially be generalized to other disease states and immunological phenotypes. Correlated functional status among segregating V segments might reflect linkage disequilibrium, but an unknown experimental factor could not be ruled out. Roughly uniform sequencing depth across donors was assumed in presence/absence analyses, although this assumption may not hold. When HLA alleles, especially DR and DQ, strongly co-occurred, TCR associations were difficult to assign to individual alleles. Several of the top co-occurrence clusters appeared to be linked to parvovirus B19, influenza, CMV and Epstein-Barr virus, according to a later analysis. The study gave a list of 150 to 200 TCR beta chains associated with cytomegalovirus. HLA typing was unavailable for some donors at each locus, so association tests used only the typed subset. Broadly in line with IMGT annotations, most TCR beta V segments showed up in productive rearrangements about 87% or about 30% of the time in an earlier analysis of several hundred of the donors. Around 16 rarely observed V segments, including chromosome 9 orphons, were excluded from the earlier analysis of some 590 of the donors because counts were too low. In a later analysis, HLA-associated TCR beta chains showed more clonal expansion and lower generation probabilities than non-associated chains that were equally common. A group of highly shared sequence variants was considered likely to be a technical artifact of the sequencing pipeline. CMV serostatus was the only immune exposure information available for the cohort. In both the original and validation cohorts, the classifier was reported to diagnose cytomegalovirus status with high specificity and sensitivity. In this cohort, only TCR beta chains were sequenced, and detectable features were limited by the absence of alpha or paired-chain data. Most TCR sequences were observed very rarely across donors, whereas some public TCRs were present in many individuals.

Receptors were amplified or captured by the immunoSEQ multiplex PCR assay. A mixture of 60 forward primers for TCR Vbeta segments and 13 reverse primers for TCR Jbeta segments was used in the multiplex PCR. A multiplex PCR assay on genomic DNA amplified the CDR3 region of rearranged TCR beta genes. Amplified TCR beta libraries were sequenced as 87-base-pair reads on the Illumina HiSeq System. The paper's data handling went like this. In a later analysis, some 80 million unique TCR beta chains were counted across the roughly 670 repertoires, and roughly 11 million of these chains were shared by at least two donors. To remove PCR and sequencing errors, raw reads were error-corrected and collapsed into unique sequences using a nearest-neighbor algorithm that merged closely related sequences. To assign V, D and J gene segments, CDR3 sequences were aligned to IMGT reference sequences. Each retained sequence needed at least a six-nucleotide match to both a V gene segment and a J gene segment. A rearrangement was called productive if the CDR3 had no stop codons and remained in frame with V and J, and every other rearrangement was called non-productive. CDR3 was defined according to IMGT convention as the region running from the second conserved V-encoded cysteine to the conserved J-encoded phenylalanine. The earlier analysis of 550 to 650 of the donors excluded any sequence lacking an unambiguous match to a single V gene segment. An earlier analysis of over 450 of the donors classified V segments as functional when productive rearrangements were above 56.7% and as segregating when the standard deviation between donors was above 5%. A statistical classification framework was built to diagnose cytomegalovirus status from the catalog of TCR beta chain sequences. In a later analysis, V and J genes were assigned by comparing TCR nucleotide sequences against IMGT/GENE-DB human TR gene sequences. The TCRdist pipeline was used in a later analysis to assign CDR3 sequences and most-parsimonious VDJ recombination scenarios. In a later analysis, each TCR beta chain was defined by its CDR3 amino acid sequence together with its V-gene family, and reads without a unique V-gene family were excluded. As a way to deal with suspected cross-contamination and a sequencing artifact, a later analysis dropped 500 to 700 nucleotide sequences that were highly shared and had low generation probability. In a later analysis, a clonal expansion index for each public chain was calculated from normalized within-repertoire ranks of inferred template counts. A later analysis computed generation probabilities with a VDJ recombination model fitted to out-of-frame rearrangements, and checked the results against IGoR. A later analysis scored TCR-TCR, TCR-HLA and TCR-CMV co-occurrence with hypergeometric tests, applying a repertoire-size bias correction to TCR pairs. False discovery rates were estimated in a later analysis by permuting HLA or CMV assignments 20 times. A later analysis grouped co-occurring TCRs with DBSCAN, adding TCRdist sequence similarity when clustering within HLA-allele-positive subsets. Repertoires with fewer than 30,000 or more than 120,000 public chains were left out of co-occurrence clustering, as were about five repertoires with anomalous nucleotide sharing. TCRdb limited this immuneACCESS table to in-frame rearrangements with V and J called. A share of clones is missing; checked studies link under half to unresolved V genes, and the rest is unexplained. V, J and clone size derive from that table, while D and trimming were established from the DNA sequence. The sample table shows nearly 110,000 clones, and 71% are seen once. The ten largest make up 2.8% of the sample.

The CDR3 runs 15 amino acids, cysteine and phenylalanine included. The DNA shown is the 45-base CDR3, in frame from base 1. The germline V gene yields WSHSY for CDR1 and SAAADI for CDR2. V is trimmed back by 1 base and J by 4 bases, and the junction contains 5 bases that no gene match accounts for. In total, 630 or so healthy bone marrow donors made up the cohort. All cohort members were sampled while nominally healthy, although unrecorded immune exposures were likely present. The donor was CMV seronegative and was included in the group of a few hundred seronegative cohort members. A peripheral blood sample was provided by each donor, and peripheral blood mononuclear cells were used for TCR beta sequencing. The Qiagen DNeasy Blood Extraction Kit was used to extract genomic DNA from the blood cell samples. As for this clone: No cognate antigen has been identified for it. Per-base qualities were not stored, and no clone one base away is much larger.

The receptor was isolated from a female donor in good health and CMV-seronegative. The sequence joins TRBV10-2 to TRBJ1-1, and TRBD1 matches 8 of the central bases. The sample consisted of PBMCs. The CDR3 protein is CASSEYRGAGTEAFF. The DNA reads TGCGCCAGCAGTGAGTACAGGGGGGCAGGCACTGAAGCTTTCTTT.